A single sample gave rise to the 13 T cell receptor beta chains below, sequenced in a study of shared clonotypes between healthy human individuals. The protocol was immunoSEQ multiplex PCR, while the TCRdb copy is restricted to in-frame clones and leaves out a portion. The data contain approximately 2.4 million clones, nearly 97% of them seen just once; the ten biggest clones take up 0.1% to 0.15%. The sample consisted of naive CD4+ T cells sorted from blood. The subset: CD45RA+ positively selected. The receptors were sampled from a man aged 18 to 35 in good health.

The chain uses TRBV7-2 and TRBJ1-1; 8 nucleotides align to TRBD1. V dropped 3 bases and J dropped 1; count of bases not matched to a gene: 4. This CDR3 contains 15 residues. Germline V gene lookup returns CDR1 SGHTA and CDR2 FQGNSA. CDR3 in DNA: TGTGCCAGCAGCTTGTACAGGGGGAGGAACACTGAAGCTTTCTTT. Translation gives CASSLYRGRNTEAFF.

The chain uses TRBV6-6 and TRBJ2-7; a weak D match, TRBD2 (7 bases). The CDR3 spans 15 residues. Trimming left V 2 bases short and J 2 bases short, with 13 bases between. Germline assignment: CDR1 MNHNY and CDR2 SVGAGI (reference sequence). CDR3 nucleotides: TGTGCCAGCAGTTACCAGCGGGACACCCCCTACGAGCAGTACTTC. It is translated as CASSYQRDTPYEQYF.

This sequence joins TRBV11-2 and TRBJ2-2; D possibly matches TRBD1 or TRBD2 (5 bases each). The CDR3 loop spans 15 amino acids. Trimming removed 5 bases from V and 7 bases from J, with 17 bases in between. Per germline, CDR1 SGHAT and CDR2 FQNNGV. CDR3 bases: TGTGCCAGCAGCCCTAGGGGTAGCGACGGCGGGGAGCTGTTTTTT. Translating gives CASSPRGSDGGELFF.

This chain joins TRBV10-3 and TRBJ1-6, with no clear D. Trimming shortened V by 2 bases and J by 10 bases, and 12 bases separated the two germline ends. Germline CDR1 reads ENHRY; CDR2 reads SYGVKD. CDR3 length: 14 residues. The CDR3 bases are TGTGCCATCAGTGAGGGAGGGTCAAGCTCACCCCTCCACTTT. Translating it yields CAISEGGSSSPLHF.

The chain combines TRBV2 with TRBJ2-1, with 11 bases fitting TRBD1. The ends lost 7 bases at V and 6 bases at J; junction bases unmatched: 8. The CDR3 runs to 15 residues. Per germline, CDR1 SNHLY and CDR2 FYNNEI. CDR3 nucleotides: TGTGCCAGCACCAAAGGACAGGGGGCTATCAATGAGCAGTTCTTC. Residues: CASTKGQGAINEQFF.

The V gene is TRBV5-1, the J gene TRBJ2-1; 9 bases match TRBD2. Germline V gives CDR1 SGHRS, CDR2 YFSETQ. The length of the CDR3 is 14 residues. J was trimmed by 10 bases and V by 4 bases; bases with no gene match: 9. This CDR3 is CASSGGLAKLEQFF. As DNA, the CDR3 is TGCGCCAGCAGCGGGGGACTAGCCAAGTTGGAGCAGTTCTTC.

The chain links TRBV4-1 to TRBJ2-1; D may match TRBD1 or TRBD2 (5 bases each). Germline V gene sequence: CDR1 MGHRA, CDR2 YSYEKL. V was clipped by 5 bases and J by 0 bases, with 14 bases between them. CDR3 size: 16 residues. The CDR3 loop is CASSSGTYSSYNEQFF. In DNA form, the CDR3 reads TGCGCCAGCAGCTCCGGGACGTACAGCTCCTACAATGAGCAGTTCTTC.

This clone was counted only a few times. This sequence joins TRBV19 and TRBJ2-4, with 12 bases matching TRBD2. The V gene end was trimmed by 5 bases and the J gene end by 9 bases; junction bases not matched to a gene: 8. Germline V lookup: CDR1 LNHDA, CDR2 SQIVND (reference sequence). The CDR3 totals 15 residues. The CDR3 protein is CASSLTSGSGGIQYF. The CDR3 DNA follows: TGTGCCAGTAGTCTGACTAGCGGGAGCGGGGGCATTCAGTACTTC.

The J gene is TRBJ2-3, the V gene TRBV29-1; TRBD1 might be the D (5 bases). The V gene's germline CDR1 is SQVTM and CDR2 ANQGSEA. The CDR3 covers 14 residues. Trimming left V 5 bases short and J 8 bases short, with 20 bases between. The CDR3 nucleotides read TGCAGCGTTTTACTCCAGCACCAGGGTGGTACGCAGTATTTT. It yields the protein CSVLLQHQGGTQYF.

The CDR3 is CASSPGAAQYF. CDR3 coding DNA: TGTGCCAGCAGCCCCGGGGCAGCGCAGTACTTC. The chain employs TRBV2 and TRBJ2-7; D is perhaps TRBD1 or TRBD2 (5 bases each). V was cut by 6 bases and J by 9 bases, with 12 bases left in between. CDR1 is SNHLY and CDR2 is FYNNEI in the germline V gene. The CDR3 has 11 residues.

V gene TRBV30 combines with J gene TRBJ1-3; D gene ambiguous. This CDR3 has 13 amino acids. The V gene's germline CDR1 is GTSNPN and CDR2 SVGIG (reference sequence). Deletions cut 3 bases from V and 5 bases from J, with 11 bases between. This CDR3 reads CAWRGTVRNTIYF. DNA for the CDR3: TGTGCCTGGAGAGGTACAGTGAGAAACACCATATATTTT.

The sample holds a few counts of this clone. The chain uses TRBV10-1 and TRBJ1-2, with 7 bases identical to TRBD1. The CDR3 sequence is 13 residues long. Germline V lookup: CDR1 WNHNN, CDR2 SYGVQD (reference sequence). V shed 9 bases and J 3 bases; nucleotides not matched to a gene: 7. CDR3 in amino acids: CASKTGWDYGYTF. The CDR3, as DNA: TGCGCCAGTAAGACAGGGTGGGACTATGGCTACACCTTC.

The chain links TRBV10-3 to TRBJ2-7; 8 bases are shared with TRBD1. The CDR3 consists of 14 residues. Germline CDR1 ENHRY, CDR2 SYGVKD. Trimming cost V 0 bases and J 4 bases; bases outside gene matches: 2. CDR3 protein: CAISESGQEYEQYF. The CDR3 coding sequence is TGTGCCATCAGTGAGTCGGGACAGGAATACGAGCAGTACTTC.